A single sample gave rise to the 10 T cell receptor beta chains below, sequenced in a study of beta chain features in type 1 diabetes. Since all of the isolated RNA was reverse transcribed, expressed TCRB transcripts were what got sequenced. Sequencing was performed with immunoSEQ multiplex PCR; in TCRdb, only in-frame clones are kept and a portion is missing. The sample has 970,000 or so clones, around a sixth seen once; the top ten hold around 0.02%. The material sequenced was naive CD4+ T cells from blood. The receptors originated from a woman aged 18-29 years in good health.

The CDR3 spells CASSLFGPIFSYNEQFF. CDR3 DNA sequence: TGTGCCAGCAGCTTGTTCGGCCCCATATTCTCCTACAATGAGCAGTTCTTC. The rearrangement uses TRBV5-4 and TRBJ2-1; D is unclear. CDR3 length: 17 amino acids. CDR1 and CDR2 (germline): SGHNT, YYREEE (reference sequence). V dropped 1 base and J dropped 0 bases, with 14 bases sitting between them.

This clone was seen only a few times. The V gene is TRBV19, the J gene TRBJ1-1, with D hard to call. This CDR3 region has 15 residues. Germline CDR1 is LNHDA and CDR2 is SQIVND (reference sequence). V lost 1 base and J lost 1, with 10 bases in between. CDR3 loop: CASSIARSRNTEAFF. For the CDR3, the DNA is TGTGCCAGTAGTATAGCCCGGTCCCGGAACACTGAAGCTTTCTTT.

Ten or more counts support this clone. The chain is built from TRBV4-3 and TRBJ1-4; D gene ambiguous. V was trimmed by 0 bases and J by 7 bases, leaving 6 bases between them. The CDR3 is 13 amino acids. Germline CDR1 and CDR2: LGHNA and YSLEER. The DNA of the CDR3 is TGCGCCAGCAGCCAAGATAGTTCTGAAAAACTGTTTTTT. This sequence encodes CASSQDSSEKLFF.

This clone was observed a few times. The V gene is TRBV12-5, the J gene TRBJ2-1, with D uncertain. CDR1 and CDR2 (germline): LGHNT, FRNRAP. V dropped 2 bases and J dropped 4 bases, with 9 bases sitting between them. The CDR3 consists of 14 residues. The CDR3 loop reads CASGLIGRYNEQFF. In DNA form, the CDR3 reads TGTGCTAGTGGTTTGATCGGACGGTACAATGAGCAGTTCTTC. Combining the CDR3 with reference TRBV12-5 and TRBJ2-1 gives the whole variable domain DARVTQTPRHKVTEMGQEVTMRCQPILGHNTVFWYRQTMMQGLELLAYFRNRAPLDDSGMPKDRFSAEMPDATLATLKIQPSEPRDSAVYFCASGLIGRYNEQFFGPGTRLTVL.

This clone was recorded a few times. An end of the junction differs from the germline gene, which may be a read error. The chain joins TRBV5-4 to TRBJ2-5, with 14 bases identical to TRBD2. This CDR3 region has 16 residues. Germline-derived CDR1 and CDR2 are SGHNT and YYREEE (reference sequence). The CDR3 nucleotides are TGCGCCAGCAGCCCCGGGACTAGCGGGAGAGGAGAGACCCAGTACTTC. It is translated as CASSPGTSGRGETQYF.

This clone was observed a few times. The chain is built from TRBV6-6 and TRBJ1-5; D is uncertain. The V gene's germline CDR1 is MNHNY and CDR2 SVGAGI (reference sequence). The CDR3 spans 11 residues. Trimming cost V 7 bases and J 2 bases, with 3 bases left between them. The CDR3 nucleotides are TGTGCCAGCATGGGCAATCAGCCCCAGCATTTT. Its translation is CASMGNQPQHF.

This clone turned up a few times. As DNA, the CDR3 is TGTGCCAGCAGCCCCAGGGACAGCGTACAGACCCAGTACTTC. Its protein product is CASSPRDSVQTQYF. The V and J genes are TRBV9 and TRBJ2-5; 7 nucleotides align to TRBD1. The CDR3 loop spans 14 amino acids. Germline CDR1 is SGDLS and CDR2 is YYNGEE. J was trimmed by 6 bases and V by 4 bases; bases with no gene match: 9.

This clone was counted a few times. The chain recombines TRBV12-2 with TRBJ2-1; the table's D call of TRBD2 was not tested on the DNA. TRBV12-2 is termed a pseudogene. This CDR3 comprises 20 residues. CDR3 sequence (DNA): TGTGCAAGTCGACCCCCATTTCGACTAGCGGGAGACGGTTCCTACAATGAGCAGTTCTTC. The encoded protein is CASRPPFRLAGDGSYNEQFF.

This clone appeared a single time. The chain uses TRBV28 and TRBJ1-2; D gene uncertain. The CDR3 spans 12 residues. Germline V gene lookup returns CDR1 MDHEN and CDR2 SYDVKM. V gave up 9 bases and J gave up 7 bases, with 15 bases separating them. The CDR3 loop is CASKARSSGYTF. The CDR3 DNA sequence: TGTGCCAGTAAAGCCCGGAGTTCTGGCTACACCTTC.

CDR3: CASSTGTVRTQYF. CDR3 coding DNA: TGTGCCAGCAGTACCGGGACAGTCAGGACGCAGTATTTT. The chain is built from TRBV28 and TRBJ2-3; 7 bases are a match to TRBD1. The length of the CDR3 is 13 residues. Germline V CDR1 and CDR2: MDHEN, SYDVKM. With 5 bases clipped from V and 9 bases from J, the junction kept 8 bases outside the gene matches.